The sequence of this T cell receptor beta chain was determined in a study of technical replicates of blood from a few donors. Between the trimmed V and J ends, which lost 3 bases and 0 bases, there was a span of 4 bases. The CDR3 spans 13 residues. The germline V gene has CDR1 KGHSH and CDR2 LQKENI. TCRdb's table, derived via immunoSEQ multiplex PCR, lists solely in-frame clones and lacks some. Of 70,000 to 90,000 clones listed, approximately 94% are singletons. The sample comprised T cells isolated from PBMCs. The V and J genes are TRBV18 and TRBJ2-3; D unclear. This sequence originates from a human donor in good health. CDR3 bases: TGTGCCAGCTCACCTCCAAGCACAGATACGCAGTATTTT. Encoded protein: CASSPPSTDTQYF.